The next 2 T cell receptor beta chains were all read from a single sample in a study of molecular identifiers for immune sequencing clone quantification. TCRdb re-analysed the PCR reads in MiXCR, keeping a single row per CDR3 protein. The top ten clones hold 0.9% to 1.2% of a sample with around 40,000 distinct CDR3 sequences, roughly 21% of them seen once. Sequencing input: naive CD8+ T cells from blood, with Jurkat cell RNA spiked in. Subset denoted: FACS-sorted CD8+CD4-CCR7+CD45RA+ naive T cells. The receptor source for this set is a human donor in good health. Some libraries in this study had Jurkat cell RNA spiked in.

Within the sample, this clonotype is medium-sized. The chain employs TRBV6-5 and TRBJ2-7; D unresolved. The germline V gene has CDR1 MNHEY and CDR2 SVGAGI. Trimming stripped 2 bases from V and 2 bases from J, with 10 bases between. The length of the CDR3 is 14 residues. The CDR3 spells CASSYPGPAYEQYF. The CDR3 DNA follows: TGTGCCAGCAGTTACCCCGGTCCTGCCTACGAGCAGTACTTC.

At least ten counts were recorded for this clonotype. The V and J genes are TRBV5-6 and TRBJ2-4; a possible D gene is TRBD2 (7 bases). The CDR3 sequence is 20 residues long. With 6 bases removed from V and 3 bases from J, the gap between germline ends came to 31 bases. Germline CDR1 SGHDT, CDR2 YYEEEE. Written as DNA, the CDR3 is TGTGCCAGCACCCTGTTTTGGTCGCGGGGGCATAACGAGGACAAAAACATTCAGTACTTC. Its translation is CASTLFWSRGHNEDKNIQYF.